The 14 T cell receptor beta chains listed next were all sequenced from one sample in a study of T cell repertoires in cytomegalovirus infection. TCRdb reanalysed the reads using MiXCR and keeps one entry per CDR3 protein. The sample has 200,000 or so distinct CDR3 sequences; approximately 19% are singletons. Material: PBMCs. The receptors here all came from a human donor in good health (CMV status not recorded). Some clones in this sample may be carry-over from other donors' samples.

The chain has TRBV19 and TRBJ1-1, with D uncertain. Trimming pared 6 bases from V and 1 base from J, leaving 15 bases between. The CDR3 is made up of 15 amino acids. The V gene's germline CDR1 is LNHDA and CDR2 SQIVND (reference sequence). The CDR3 protein is CASRGGNVRNTEAFF. As DNA, the CDR3 is TGTGCCAGTAGGGGAGGGAACGTGAGGAACACTGAAGCTTTCTTT. Full variable domain (outside the CDR3, taken from reference TRBV19 and TRBJ1-1): DGGITQSPKYLFRKEGQNVTLSCEQNLNHDAMYWYRQDPGQGLRLIYYSQIVNDFQKGDIAEGYSVSREKKESFPLTVTSAQKNPTAFYLCASRGGNVRNTEAFFGQGTRLTVV.

Many counts were recorded for this clonotype. V usage is TRBV7-2 and J usage is TRBJ2-7, with D tentatively TRBD2 (6 bases). The CDR3 is made up of 17 amino acids. Between the trimmed V and J ends, which lost 4 bases and 5 bases, there was a span of 24 bases. The V gene's germline CDR1 is SGHTA and CDR2 FQGNSA. The CDR3 nucleotides read TGTGCCAGCAGCTCCCGAACCACGGGACTCGTAAACGACGAGCAGTACTTC. It yields the protein CASSSRTTGLVNDEQYF. The entire variable domain, with the rest obtained from reference TRBV7-2 and TRBJ2-7, is as follows: GAGVSQSPSNKVTEKGKDVELRCDPISGHTALYWYRQSLGQGLEFLIYFQGNSAPDKSGLPSDRFSAERTGGSVSTLTIQRTQQEDSAVYLCASSSRTTGLVNDEQYFGPGTRLTVT.

The CDR3 nucleotides are TGCGCCGGCCGAGGAAGGGGGGCCCCCAATCAGCCCCAGCATTTT. It translates to CAGRGRGAPNQPQHF. V and J are TRBV5-1 and TRBJ1-5; TRBD1 is a possible D gene (6 bases). CDR1 is SGHRS, CDR2 YFSETQ, per germline. There are 15 residues in the CDR3. V gave up 10 bases and J gave up 3 bases, with 20 bases separating them.

This clonotype was seen many times. The DNA is omitted, as the CDR3 cannot be located on it reliably, and the CDR3 follows TCRdb's listing. The chain couples TRBV12-3 or TRBV12-4 to TRBJ2-1. The CDR3 length equals 13 residues, ends included. The CDR3 loop reads CASSSSRLSGQFF.

As for this clonotype: One junction end does not reproduce the germline sequence, and a read error may be involved. This sequence joins TRBV6-2 or TRBV6-3 and TRBJ1-3, with a weak D call TRBD1 (6 bases). The CDR3 spans 15 residues. The germline gives CDR1 MNHEY, CDR2 SVGEGT. CDR3 loop: CASSYSDSLGDTIYF. CDR3 nucleotides: TGTGCCAGCAGTTACTCGGACAGTCTTGGAGACACCATATATTTT.

The rearrangement joins TRBV28 to TRBJ1-3, with D perhaps matching TRBD1 (5 bases). This CDR3 is 19 amino acids long. Germline CDR1 and CDR2: MDHEN and SYDVKM. With 2 bases removed from V and 0 bases from J, the gap between germline ends came to 20 bases. CDR3 sequence: CASSLVPWTTTSSGNTIYF. CDR3 nucleotides: TGTGCCAGCAGTTTAGTTCCCTGGACAACCACGAGCTCTGGAAACACCATATATTTT.

This clonotype showed up just a few times. The genes are TRBV5-5 and TRBJ2-7; TRBD2 might be the D (6 bases). Trimming left V 3 bases short and J 3 bases short, with 10 bases between. CDR1 and CDR2 from the germline V gene are SGHKS and YYEKEE (reference sequence). This CDR3 comprises 13 residues. The DNA for the CDR3 is TGTGCCAGCAGCTGGGGGGACCGCTACGAGCAGTACTTC. This codes for CASSWGDRYEQYF.

This clonotype was seen many times. The genes are TRBV12-3 or TRBV12-4 and TRBJ2-5, with TRBD2 identical over 9 bases. Trimming cost V 5 bases and J 5 bases; bases outside gene matches: 6. The CDR3 is 14 amino acids. DNA for the CDR3: TGTGCCAGCAGTATTAGCGGGAGACGGGAGACCCAGTACTTC. This codes for CASSISGRRETQYF.

The chain joins TRBV7-9 to TRBJ1-2; D unresolved. Per the germline V gene, CDR1 is SEHNR and CDR2 is FQNEAQ (reference sequence). The V end was cut by 1 base, the J end by 6 bases, with 6 bases between. CDR3 size: 12 residues. The CDR3 loop reads CASSLGADGYTF. CDR3 sequence (DNA): TGTGCCAGCAGCTTAGGAGCAGATGGCTACACCTTC.

This clonotype appeared a few times. The chain couples TRBV20-1 to TRBJ1-4; D is unresolved. The germline V gene has CDR1 DFQATT and CDR2 SNEGSKA (reference sequence). The germline V and J ends were trimmed by 0 bases and 3 bases, with 11 bases remaining between them. CDR3 length: 15 residues. CDR3 bases: TGCAGTGCTAGAGATCTCCGGTCCTCTAATGAAAAACTGTTTTTT. Translated, it gives CSARDLRSSNEKLFF.

This clonotype showed up just a few times. This chain connects TRBV5-4 to TRBJ1-1; D is unclear. With 7 bases removed from V and 2 bases from J, the gap between germline ends came to 15 bases. This CDR3 region has 14 residues. Germline CDR1 SGHNT, CDR2 YYREEE (reference sequence). The CDR3 sequence: CASALGSFNTEAFF. CDR3 coding DNA: TGTGCCAGCGCCTTAGGGTCCTTTAACACTGAAGCTTTCTTT.

This chain links TRBV9 with TRBJ1-5; 7 bases line up with TRBD1. The CDR3 has 13 residues. J lost 4 bases, V lost 4 bases, and 2 bases had no gene match. Germline V CDR1 and CDR2: SGDLS, YYNGEE. The CDR3 protein is CASSKQGNQPQHF. The CDR3 nucleotides read TGTGCCAGCAGCAAACAGGGGAATCAGCCCCAGCATTTT.

Ten or more counts support this clonotype. The chain combines TRBV7-9 with TRBJ2-7; 9 nucleotides align to TRBD2. The germline V gene encodes CDR1 SEHNR and CDR2 FQNEAQ (reference sequence). V lost 5 bases to trimming and J lost 1 base; unmatched junction nucleotides: 6. CDR3 length equals 15 residues. The CDR3 coding sequence is TGTGCCAGCAGCGGGCTTAGCGGGAGATCCTACGAGCAGTACTTC. This sequence encodes CASSGLSGRSYEQYF. The full variable domain, its missing parts supplied by reference TRBV7-9 and TRBJ2-7, is DTGVSQNPRHKITKRGQNVTFRCDPISEHNRLYWYRQTLGQGPEFLTYFQNEAQLEKSRLLSDRFSAERPKGSFSTLEIQRTEQGDSAMYLCASSGLSGRSYEQYFGPGTRLTVT.

The sample holds one count of this clonotype. V gene TRBV7-3 combines with J gene TRBJ2-7, with 7 bases aligning to TRBD2. The V and J ends lost 8 bases and 2 bases, in that order; junction bases with no gene match: 3. The CDR3 covers 12 residues. CDR1 is SGHTA, CDR2 FQGTGA, per germline. CDR3 protein: CASRGRAYEQYF. The CDR3 DNA reads as TGTGCCAGCCGGGGGAGGGCCTACGAGCAGTACTTC.